This TCR beta chain was retrieved from a study of T cells in Graves' hyperthyroidism and ophthalmopathy. The CDR3 is 14 residues long. V was pared by 8 bases and J by 5 bases, with 16 bases between. This clonotype was seen repeatedly, ten times or more. Its antigen is still unknown. Authors of the study amplified TCR beta CDR3 regions from RNA transcripts. Researchers ran a first-round RT-PCR on the TCR CDR3 using the HTBI primer set. In TCRdb, the multiplex PCR reads were re-called with MiXCR into one record per CDR3 protein. The profile shows 400,000 to 500,000 distinct CDR3 sequences, roughly 14% of them singletons. It was 10 ml of fresh peripheral blood that supplied the PBMCs. Overall study results and limits: Most clonotypes that expanded in the thyroid above 0.001 also showed up in blood. The model anticipated ophthalmopathy a median about 6.5 months pre-onset.

The sequencing sample was made of blood. This clonotype originated in a man aged 18 to 35 with Graves' ophthalmopathy. The rearrangement links TRBV12-3 or TRBV12-4 to TRBJ2-1; tentatively, D is TRBD1 or TRBD2 (6 bases each). CDR3 coding DNA: TGTGCCAGCCTAAGGGGGGTTACCCACAATGAGCAGTTCTTC. It encodes CASLRGVTHNEQFF.